Presented here are 9 T cell receptor beta chains from one specimen sequenced in a study of blood T cell repertoires in COVID-19. Sequenced by immunoSEQ multiplex PCR; TCRdb stores in-frame clones only, minus some. Here the sample spans about 240,000 clones, roughly 80% being singletons. Sequencing input: peripheral blood. These receptors originate from a young woman with acute or convalescent COVID-19.

The chain uses TRBV7-9 and TRBJ1-1, with TRBD1 identical over 7 bases. The germline gives CDR1 SEHNR, CDR2 FQNEAQ (reference sequence). The length of the CDR3 is 14 residues. Unmatched junction bases numbered 6, after V lost 2 bases and J lost 6 bases. The CDR3 loop is CASSLTTGAAEAFF. DNA for the CDR3: TGTGCCAGCAGCTTAACAACAGGGGCCGCTGAAGCTTTCTTT.

J is TRBJ1-3 and V is TRBV4-3; 8 bases are shared with TRBD1. Germline V gene lookup returns CDR1 LGHNA and CDR2 YSLEER. This CDR3 is built from 15 residues. With 3 bases clipped from V and 7 bases from J, the junction kept 8 bases outside the gene matches. In DNA, the CDR3 is TGCGCCAGCAGCCAGCGGACAGGGTCTTTTAACACCATATATTTT. Protein: CASSQRTGSFNTIYF.

CDR3 DNA: TGTGCCACCAGTGATCTAGCGGGATCTCGGACAGATACGCAGTATTTT. It codes for CATSDLAGSRTDTQYF. This rearrangement joins TRBV24-1 to TRBJ2-3, with 9 bases matching TRBD2. This CDR3 is 16 amino acids long. From germline, CDR1 is KGHDR and CDR2 SFDVKD. V trimming: 3 bases; J trimming: 3 bases; junction bases outside the gene matches: 6.

The rearrangement uses TRBV28 and TRBJ1-2, with D maybe TRBD1 (6 bases). The CDR3 runs 12 residues. In germline, CDR1 is MDHEN, CDR2 SYDVKM. Deletions cut 7 bases from V and 4 bases from J, with 10 bases between. CDR3 amino acids: CASTWTVYGYTF. The DNA for the CDR3 is TGTGCCAGCACCTGGACAGTCTATGGCTACACCTTC.

The chain uses TRBV19 and TRBJ1-1, with a weak D call TRBD1 (6 bases). Germline V gene sequence: CDR1 LNHDA, CDR2 SQIVND (reference sequence). Trimming pared 1 base from V and 11 bases from J, leaving 11 bases between. CDR3 length equals 12 residues. The CDR3 bases are TGTGCCAGTAGTATAGTAGGGGGAAAGGCTTTCTTT. This codes for CASSIVGGKAFF.

This clone has a handful of counts. This chain's CDR3 is CASSFFGGGEGKLFF. For the CDR3, the DNA is TGTGCCAGCAGCTTCTTTGGAGGGGGCGAGGGAAAACTGTTTTTT. V and J are TRBV28 and TRBJ1-4, with TRBD1 identical over 7 bases. V lost 6 bases to trimming and J lost 10 bases; unmatched junction nucleotides: 14. Germline V gene lookup returns CDR1 MDHEN and CDR2 SYDVKM. This CDR3 comprises 15 residues.

The chain uses TRBV5-4 and TRBJ2-1; 9 bases fit TRBD1. V lost 2 bases and J lost 8; bases outside the gene matches: 11. Germline V gives CDR1 SGHNT, CDR2 YYREEE (reference sequence). The CDR3 loop spans 16 amino acids. CDR3 protein: CASSFGAGTGMYEQFF. The CDR3 DNA follows: TGTGCCAGCAGCTTTGGTGCTGGGACAGGGATGTATGAGCAGTTCTTC.

This sequence joins TRBV5-1 and TRBJ2-3; 7 nucleotides match TRBD1. Germline trimming cut 5 bases from V and 2 bases from J; bases unmatched to any gene: 5. Germline CDR1 reads SGHRS; CDR2 reads YFSETQ. This CDR3 contains 14 residues. CDR3 nucleotides: TGCGCCAGCAGAAGGGACAGCTCCACAGATACGCAGTATTTT. This gives the protein CASRRDSSTDTQYF.

J is TRBJ1-4 and V is TRBV19; 7 positions match TRBD1. V gave up 4 bases and J gave up 0 bases; unmatched junction bases: 8. Germline CDR1 is LNHDA and CDR2 is SQIVND (reference sequence). The CDR3 loop spans 17 amino acids. CDR3 sequence: CASSTPRQGTTNEKLFF. CDR3 DNA sequence: TGTGCCAGTAGTACCCCCCGACAGGGAACAACTAATGAAAAACTGTTTTTT.